These 27 T cell receptor beta chains share one sample of origin, sequenced in a study of blood T cell repertoires in COVID-19. This table comes from immunoSEQ multiplex PCR, and its TCRdb copy is limited to in-frame clones, with some not included. The sample shows under 200,000 clones, about 80% of them seen only once. The sample was PBMCs or T cells enriched from blood (not recorded which). Every receptor here comes from a woman aged 55-70 years with acute COVID-19.

The table lists this clone with a few counts. This rearrangement joins TRBV6-4 to TRBJ1-1; D is perhaps TRBD1 (5 bases). V lost 2 bases and J 1 base, leaving 8 bases between the germline ends. CDR1 MRHNA and CDR2 SNTAGT come from the germline V gene. CDR3 length: 14 amino acids. This CDR3 reads CASSDQGGNTEAFF. In DNA form, the CDR3 reads TGTGCCAGCAGTGACCAGGGCGGGAACACTGAAGCTTTCTTT.

The rearrangement uses TRBV2 and TRBJ1-2, with D uncertain. Per the germline V gene, CDR1 is SNHLY and CDR2 is FYNNEI. The ends were cut back, 8 bases at V and 8 bases at J, with 15 bases in the middle. This CDR3 has 12 amino acids. This chain's CDR3 is CASRKEWAGYTF. CDR3 in DNA: TGTGCCAGCCGAAAAGAATGGGCCGGCTACACCTTC.

This chain uses TRBV7-2 with TRBJ2-7; the D gene is possibly TRBD2 (6 bases). CDR1 and CDR2 (germline): SGHTA, FQGNSA. Trimming took 6 bases from V and 1 from J, leaving 13 bases between them. This CDR3 contains 14 residues. The CDR3 spells CASRRGPKSYEQYV. In nucleotides, the CDR3 is TGTGCCAGCAGGCGGGGCCCAAAGTCCTACGAGCAGTACGTC.

The chain has TRBV30 and TRBJ2-1, with 14 positions matching TRBD2. CDR3 length: 16 residues. Trimming at V came to 4 bases and at J to 10 bases, leaving 12 bases not matched to a gene. Germline CDR1 GTSNPN, CDR2 SVGIG (reference sequence). The CDR3 spells CAWTPTSGGAKGEQFF. CDR3 in DNA: TGTGCCTGGACTCCGACTAGCGGGGGGGCCAAGGGAGAGCAGTTCTTC.

This clone has just a few counts. The chain uses TRBV24-1 and TRBJ1-4; 10 nucleotides agree with TRBD1. CDR3 length: 15 amino acids. Looked up from germline, CDR1 is KGHDR and CDR2 is SFDVKD. With 4 bases clipped from V and 6 bases from J, the junction kept 4 bases outside the gene matches. CDR3 DNA sequence: TGTGCCACCAGTGAGGGGACAGGGGAACATGAAAAACTGTTTTTT. This translates into CATSEGTGEHEKLFF.

This clone was observed many times. The DNA of the CDR3 is TGCAGTGCTAGTACCTACGGGGAAGCTTTCTTT. Encoded protein: CSASTYGEAFF. The rearrangement links TRBV20-1 to TRBJ1-1; D is unclear. CDR1 is DFQATT and CDR2 is SNEGSKA in the germline V gene (reference sequence). Trimming removed 3 bases from V and 8 bases from J, with 10 bases in between. The length of the CDR3 is 11 residues.

The chain combines TRBV21-1 with TRBJ2-1; the table gives TRBD2 as D, unverified against the DNA. TRBV21-1 is annotated as a pseudogene. The CDR3 sequence is 16 residues long. The CDR3 region has the DNA TGTGCCAGCAGCCCGGGACTAGCGGGGGGGCCGAATGAGCAGTTCTTC. Its protein product is CASSPGLAGGPNEQFF.

The chain links TRBV19 to TRBJ2-1, with 13 bases matching TRBD2. V was pared by 4 bases and J by 7 bases, with 7 bases of the junction left unmatched. The CDR3 is 16 residues long. Germline assignment: CDR1 LNHDA and CDR2 SQIVND (reference sequence). In nucleotides, the CDR3 is TGTGCCAGTAGTACCCTACTAGCGGGGGGGCGTAATGAGCAGTTCTTC. It encodes CASSTLLAGGRNEQFF.

This chain joins TRBV9 and TRBJ1-4; D is unresolved. This CDR3 region has 14 residues. Germline V lookup: CDR1 SGDLS, CDR2 YYNGEE. V lost 7 bases, J lost 1 base, and 11 bases lay in between. DNA for the CDR3: TGTGCCAGCGCGTTGACGGGAACTAATGAAAAACTGTTTTTT. Translated: CASALTGTNEKLFF.

This chain uses TRBV7-2 with TRBJ2-7; D may be TRBD2 (5 bases). Trimming cost V 1 base and J 3 bases, with 7 bases left between them. The V gene's germline CDR1 is SGHTA and CDR2 FQGNSA. CDR3 size: 13 residues. The CDR3 DNA reads TGTGCCAGCAGCTTAGACGGGAACTACGAGCAGTACTTC. Its translation: CASSLDGNYEQYF.

The gene calls are TRBV18 and TRBJ2-1; 10 bases agree with TRBD2. Germline CDR1 reads KGHSH; CDR2 reads LQKENI. Germline trimming cut 6 bases from V and 8 bases from J; bases unmatched to any gene: 13. This CDR3 spans 16 amino acids. The CDR3 spells CASSLVLSGRAYEQFF. CDR3 DNA: TGTGCCAGCTCCCTCGTGTTGAGCGGGAGGGCCTATGAGCAGTTCTTC.

The rearrangement links TRBV9 to TRBJ2-6; the match to TRBD1 covers 8 bases. The CDR3 length is 17 residues. V trimming: 3 bases; J trimming: 0 bases; junction bases outside the gene matches: 5. The germline CDR1 and CDR2 sequences are SGDLS and YYNGEE. In DNA form, the CDR3 reads TGTGCCAGCAGCGCCCCAACAGGGGGCTCTGGGGCCAACGTCCTGACTTTC. This sequence encodes CASSAPTGGSGANVLTF.

The rearrangement joins TRBV4-3 to TRBJ1-2, with 7 bases aligning to TRBD1. CDR1 LGHNA and CDR2 YSLEER come from the germline V gene. Losses at the gene ends were 0 bases for V and 10 bases for J; bases not matched to a gene: 5. The CDR3 is 13 residues long. In DNA, the CDR3 is TGCGCCAGCAGCCAAGAAGGCAGGGGGGACTACACCTTC. Translation: CASSQEGRGDYTF.

V and J are TRBV27 and TRBJ2-3, with 13 bases identical to TRBD2. The ends lost 3 bases at V and 5 bases at J; junction bases unmatched: 2. Germline values: CDR1 MNHEY, CDR2 SMNVEV (reference sequence). There are 15 residues in the CDR3. The CDR3 reads CASSLGLAGLDTQYF. CDR3 DNA: TGTGCCAGCAGTTTGGGACTAGCGGGACTAGATACGCAGTATTTT.

J is TRBJ1-5 and V is TRBV19, with 10 positions matching TRBD1. CDR1 is LNHDA, CDR2 SQIVND, per germline (reference sequence). With 5 bases clipped from V and 2 bases from J, the junction kept 6 bases outside the gene matches. The CDR3 is 16 amino acids. This CDR3 is CASSPRQGARNQPQHF. CDR3 DNA sequence: TGTGCCAGTAGTCCTCGACAGGGGGCGCGCAATCAGCCCCAGCATTTT. Full variable domain (outside the CDR3, taken from reference TRBV19 and TRBJ1-5): DGGITQSPKYLFRKEGQNVTLSCEQNLNHDAMYWYRQDPGQGLRLIYYSQIVNDFQKGDIAEGYSVSREKKESFPLTVTSAQKNPTAFYLCASSPRQGARNQPQHFGDGTRLSIL.

This clone has a single count. The CDR3 sequence: CASSLGNSGVNEQFF. CDR3 nucleotide sequence: TGTGCCAGCAGCTTGGGTAATAGCGGGGTTAATGAGCAGTTCTTC. J is TRBJ2-1 and V is TRBV7-2; 8 bases fit TRBD2. The CDR3 has 15 residues. Germline CDR1 is SGHTA and CDR2 is FQGNSA. J gave up 7 bases and V 3 bases, and 8 bases lay outside the gene matches.

The CDR3 region has the DNA TGTGCCAGCAGCCAAGATTGGGGGGGGAGCTCCTATAATTCACCCCTCCACTTT. Its translation: CASSQDWGGSSYNSPLHF. The chain recombines TRBV3-1 (or the pseudogene TRBV3-2) with TRBJ1-6; the D gene is possibly TRBD1 (5 bases). Trimming pared 0 bases from V and 0 bases from J, leaving 12 bases between. Per germline, CDR1 LGHDT and CDR2 YNNKEL (reference sequence). CDR3 length equals 18 residues.

The genes are TRBV6-5 and TRBJ2-7, with 9 nucleotides matching TRBD1. Per germline, CDR1 MNHEY and CDR2 SVGAGI. The J segment lost 5 bases and the V segment lost 6 bases, leaving 5 bases of the junction unmatched. The CDR3 is made up of 13 amino acids. Here the CDR3 reads CASRRGQGNEQYF. The CDR3 DNA is TGTGCCAGCAGAAGGGGACAGGGTAACGAGCAGTACTTC.

The rearrangement uses TRBV19 and TRBJ1-2; the D gene is possibly TRBD1 (6 bases). Trimming stripped 3 bases from V and 7 bases from J, with 18 bases between. The germline CDR1 and CDR2 sequences are LNHDA and SQIVND (reference sequence). This CDR3 has 15 residues. The CDR3 spells CASSMIGGGSGGYTF. Here the CDR3 DNA reads TGTGCCAGTAGTATGATTGGGGGCGGTAGTGGTGGCTACACCTTC. The complete variable domain, with remaining parts taken from reference TRBV19 and TRBJ1-2, reads DGGITQSPKYLFRKEGQNVTLSCEQNLNHDAMYWYRQDPGQGLRLIYYSQIVNDFQKGDIAEGYSVSREKKESFPLTVTSAQKNPTAFYLCASSMIGGGSGGYTFGSGTRLTVV.

This chain connects TRBV4-2 to TRBJ2-1; tentatively, D is TRBD2 (6 bases). Trimming took 3 bases from V and 9 from J, leaving 21 bases between them. The CDR3 totals 16 residues. Germline V lookup: CDR1 LGHNA, CDR2 YNFKEQ. The CDR3 nucleotides are TGTGCCAGCAGCCAGACCACACCGGGACTGTCGGGTGAGCAGTTCTTC. Translated: CASSQTTPGLSGEQFF.

V and J are TRBV30 and TRBJ1-1; a weak D match, TRBD1 (6 bases). V gave up 4 bases and J gave up 5 bases, with 17 bases separating them. There are 14 residues in the CDR3. Germline V gene sequence: CDR1 GTSNPN, CDR2 SVGIG (reference sequence). The CDR3 sequence: CAWKWRRGGTEAFF. The CDR3 coding sequence is TGTGCCTGGAAATGGAGGAGGGGGGGGACTGAAGCTTTCTTT.

This clone turned up a few times. Other DNA sequences of this sample code for an identical CDR3. This chain connects TRBV11-2 to TRBJ2-3, with D uncertain. Trimming took 5 bases from V and 0 from J, leaving 3 bases between them. This CDR3 comprises 12 residues. Germline V gene lookup returns CDR1 SGHAT and CDR2 FQNNGV. The CDR3 is CASSPSTDTQYF. In DNA, the CDR3 is TGTGCCAGCAGCCCGAGCACAGATACGCAGTATTTT.

The chain carries TRBV7-9 and TRBJ1-4; TRBD1 matches at 10 bases. Germline CDR1 SEHNR, CDR2 FQNEAQ (reference sequence). The V and J ends lost 1 base and 4 bases, in that order; junction bases with no gene match: 6. The CDR3 covers 17 residues. The CDR3 region has the DNA TGTGCCAGCAGCTTAGGGGACAGGGGATCCGGTAATGAAAAACTGTTTTTT. Translation: CASSLGDRGSGNEKLFF.

The chain combines TRBV7-2 with TRBJ1-2, with D unclear. Germline CDR1 and CDR2: SGHTA and FQGNSA. The V gene lost 5 bases and the J gene lost 1 base, with 11 bases spanning the gap. This CDR3 is 14 amino acids long. CDR3 nucleotide sequence: TGTGCCAGCAGCCCTCGACTAAATAACTATGGCTACACCTTC. This codes for CASSPRLNNYGYTF. The whole variable domain, remainder taken from reference TRBV7-2 and TRBJ1-2, is GAGVSQSPSNKVTEKGKDVELRCDPISGHTALYWYRQSLGQGLEFLIYFQGNSAPDKSGLPSDRFSAERTGGSVSTLTIQRTQQEDSAVYLCASSPRLNNYGYTFGSGTRLTVV.

V is TRBV29-1 and J is TRBJ1-1; TRBD1 aligns across 9 bases. The J segment lost 7 bases and the V segment lost 7 bases, leaving 10 bases of the junction unmatched. Germline-derived CDR1 and CDR2 are SQVTM and ANQGSEA. The CDR3 length is 13 residues. The CDR3 DNA sequence: TGCAGCGGCGAGATACAGGGGGCAAGTGAAGCTTTCTTT. Translation: CSGEIQGASEAFF.

The chain has TRBV5-1 and TRBJ1-5, with D perhaps matching TRBD1 (6 bases). V lost 1 base and J 0 bases, leaving 11 bases between the germline ends. The germline V gene has CDR1 SGHRS and CDR2 YFSETQ. The CDR3 has 16 residues. CDR3 protein: CASSLSGDLSNQPQHF. The CDR3 nucleotides are TGCGCCAGCAGCTTGTCAGGGGACCTTAGCAATCAGCCCCAGCATTTT.

The genes are TRBV19 and TRBJ2-2; D not certain. Germline V gives CDR1 LNHDA, CDR2 SQIVND (reference sequence). The CDR3 sequence is 12 residues long. V gave up 8 bases and J gave up 4 bases, with 8 bases separating them. The CDR3 here is CASRPSTGELFF. CDR3 DNA sequence: TGTGCCAGTCGCCCGAGCACCGGGGAGCTGTTTTTT. Complete variable domain (other parts from reference TRBV19 and TRBJ2-2): DGGITQSPKYLFRKEGQNVTLSCEQNLNHDAMYWYRQDPGQGLRLIYYSQIVNDFQKGDIAEGYSVSREKKESFPLTVTSAQKNPTAFYLCASRPSTGELFFGEGSRLTVL.